This T cell receptor (beta chain) was captured by sequencing in a study of human T cells and chemical hapten exposure. Per the original data handling: A per-sample median of about 100,000 TCRs was observed, with counts ranging from about 20,000 to 690,600. TCRdb re-derived calls from the RACE reads in MiXCR, one entry per CDR3 protein. The V and J calls shown here were made by TCRdb, not taken from the authors' results. There are 80,000 to 100,000 distinct CDR3 sequences in the sample; about 8.6% occur only once, and 2.9% lies in the top ten. Study-level points and caveats: TCRs at a frequency above 1 in 1000 stayed unchanged with DPC sensitization.

V was shortened by 5 bases and J by 4 bases, with 18 bases between the two germline ends. The CDR3 consists of 16 residues. Germline V lookup: CDR1 MDHEN, CDR2 SYDVKM. In the case of this clonotype: Its target is unknown.

Described time point: healthy volunteer bleed at 2 weeks. The authors extracted total RNA from unfractionated whole blood. The sequencing input was whole blood. This clonotype originated in a female donor in good health. Some clones in this sample may be carry-over from other donors' samples. The chain employs TRBV28 and TRBJ1-5, with D possibly being TRBD1 (5 bases). CDR3 DNA: TGTGCCAGCAGTATAACCGGGACCTCGTCAAATCAGCCCCAGCATTTT. As protein: CASSITGTSSNQPQHF.